The 15 T cell receptor beta chains in this list originate from one sample, sequenced in a study of blood T cell repertoires in COVID-19. Clones were read by immunoSEQ multiplex PCR, and TCRdb kept only the in-frame ones, dropping some. The profile shows 55,000 to 75,000 clones, 65% to 90% of them singletons. Sequenced sample: peripheral blood. Receptor source: an elderly man with active COVID-19.

V gene TRBV2 combines with J gene TRBJ2-2; 10 bases are a match to TRBD2. The germline CDR1 and CDR2 sequences are SNHLY and FYNNEI. The CDR3 is 16 residues long. J gave up 6 bases and V 3 bases, and 7 bases lay outside the gene matches. CDR3 sequence: CASSDPASGGSGELFF. The CDR3 DNA reads as TGTGCCAGCAGTGACCCGGCTAGCGGGGGATCCGGGGAGCTGTTTTTT.

This rearrangement joins TRBV28 to TRBJ2-7; D is ambiguous. Germline loops: CDR1 MDHEN, CDR2 SYDVKM. The V end was cut by 8 bases, the J end by 3 bases, with 5 bases between. This CDR3 is built from 10 residues. CDR3 DNA: TGTGCCAGCGGCTTCTACGAGCAGTACTTC. Translated, it gives CASGFYEQYF.

This clone showed up just a few times. The chain has TRBV20-1 and TRBJ2-1; D is unresolved. The CDR3 loop spans 11 amino acids. V was cut by 1 base and J by 7 bases, with 5 bases left in between. Per germline, CDR1 DFQATT and CDR2 SNEGSKA (reference sequence). CDR3 in DNA: TGCAGTGCTAGAGTCCTTAATGAGCAGTTCTTC. Its translation is CSARVLNEQFF.

The V gene is TRBV7-2, the J gene TRBJ2-7, with TRBD2 matching over 13 bases. The CDR3 is made up of 16 amino acids. Trimming cost V 5 bases and J 3 bases; bases outside gene matches: 7. The germline CDR1 and CDR2 sequences are SGHTA and FQGNSA. The CDR3 sequence is CASSIQLAGGLYEQYF. CDR3 nucleotide sequence: TGTGCCAGCAGCATCCAACTAGCGGGAGGGCTCTACGAGCAGTACTTC. The variable domain in full, completed from reference TRBV7-2 and TRBJ2-7, reads GAGVSQSPSNKVTEKGKDVELRCDPISGHTALYWYRQSLGQGLEFLIYFQGNSAPDKSGLPSDRFSAERTGGSVSTLTIQRTQQEDSAVYLCASSIQLAGGLYEQYFGPGTRLTVT.

The chain is built from TRBV3-1 (or the pseudogene TRBV3-2) and TRBJ2-3, with a tentative D call TRBD2 (7 bases). Trimming took off 0 bases at V and 4 bases at J, with 14 bases between the two ends. In germline, CDR1 is LGHDT, CDR2 YNNKEL (reference sequence). The CDR3 consists of 16 residues. The DNA of the CDR3 is TGTGCCAGCAGCCAAGATAACGGGGGGCCATCAGATACGCAGTATTTT. Its protein product is CASSQDNGGPSDTQYF.

The rearrangement links TRBV7-6 to TRBJ2-1; TRBD1 might be the D (5 bases). CDR3 length equals 15 residues. V was clipped by 4 bases and J by 0 bases, with 10 bases between them. The germline CDR1 and CDR2 sequences are SGHVS and FNYEAQ. The CDR3: CASSSGQGSYNEQFF. In nucleotides, the CDR3 is TGTGCCAGCAGCTCCGGGCAGGGCTCCTACAATGAGCAGTTCTTC.

The chain employs TRBV30 and TRBJ1-2; 8 bases align to TRBD1. The CDR3 loop spans 12 amino acids. Looked up from germline, CDR1 is GTSNPN and CDR2 is SVGIG (reference sequence). Losses at the gene ends were 6 bases for V and 4 bases for J; bases not matched to a gene: 4. The CDR3 DNA sequence: TGTGCCTGTGGCGGGACAGGCTATGGCTACACCTTC. Translation gives CACGGTGYGYTF.

This clone has at least ten counts. The chain carries TRBV27 and TRBJ2-5; no reliable D call. This CDR3 comprises 13 residues. CDR1 and CDR2 from the germline V gene are MNHEY and SMNVEV (reference sequence). V dropped 8 bases and J dropped 2 bases, with 12 bases sitting between them. CDR3 nucleotides: TGTGCCAGCGGTCGACGGGTACAAGAGACCCAGTACTTC. Protein: CASGRRVQETQYF.

This chain joins TRBV29-1 and TRBJ2-5; maybe TRBD2 (7 bases). Germline values: CDR1 SQVTM, CDR2 ANQGSEA. CDR3 length equals 12 residues. As DNA, the CDR3 is TGCGGGGGGGCGCGGGGTCAAGAGACCCAGTACTTC. Translating it yields CGGARGQETQYF.

This clone was seen a single time. This chain joins TRBV5-6 and TRBJ2-1; 7 positions agree with TRBD2. V lost 0 bases to trimming and J lost 5 bases; unmatched junction nucleotides: 17. CDR1 is SGHDT, CDR2 YYEEEE, per germline. The CDR3 loop spans 19 amino acids. CDR3 sequence: CASSLAFFRGRLADNEQFF. Here the CDR3 DNA reads TGTGCCAGCAGCTTGGCCTTTTTTCGGGGTAGGCTAGCGGACAATGAGCAGTTCTTC.

The chain combines TRBV7-5 with TRBJ1-5; TRBD1 is taken as the D call from the table, unchecked against the DNA. TRBV7-5 is described as a pseudogene. This CDR3 has 14 residues. CDR3 in amino acids: CVRVAGYSNQPQHF. CDR3 nucleotide sequence: TGTGTCAGAGTCGCAGGGTATAGCAATCAGCCCCAGCATTTT.

J is TRBJ2-3 and V is TRBV19; 8 nucleotides agree with TRBD2. CDR3 length: 14 residues. The J segment lost 0 bases and the V segment lost 7 bases, leaving 3 bases of the junction unmatched. Looked up from germline, CDR1 is LNHDA and CDR2 is SQIVND (reference sequence). The CDR3: CASTPSGSTDTQYF. CDR3 nucleotides: TGTGCCAGTACCCCTAGCGGGAGCACAGATACGCAGTATTTT.

This chain links TRBV7-3 with TRBJ2-3, with 13 positions matching TRBD2. The CDR3 covers 16 residues. Trimming cost V 5 bases and J 4 bases; bases outside gene matches: 6. CDR1 SGHTA and CDR2 FQGTGA come from the germline V gene. The CDR3 here is CASSLKLAGGSDTQYF. For the CDR3, the DNA is TGTGCCAGCAGCCTCAAACTAGCGGGAGGGTCAGATACGCAGTATTTT.

The chain combines TRBV7-3 with TRBJ2-5; 13 nucleotides line up with TRBD2. The CDR3 covers 15 residues. In germline, CDR1 is SGHTA, CDR2 FQGTGA. Germline trimming cut 4 bases from V and 5 bases from J; bases unmatched to any gene: 4. The CDR3 DNA reads TGTGCCAGCAGCTCGACTAGCGGGGGGCGCGAGACCCAGTACTTC. Protein sequence: CASSSTSGGRETQYF.

In its sample, this clone ranks as medium-sized. V usage is TRBV6-5 and J usage is TRBJ2-5; D may be TRBD1 (5 bases). Germline V gene sequence: CDR1 MNHEY, CDR2 SVGAGI. With 6 bases removed from V and 2 bases from J, the gap between germline ends came to 13 bases. The CDR3 has 14 residues. CDR3 DNA sequence: TGTGCCAGCAGAACCCGACAGAAACAAGAGACCCAGTACTTC. This sequence encodes CASRTRQKQETQYF.